Sequencing of this TCR beta chain was carried out in a study of cytomegalovirus exposure and HLA in healthy donors. Whole-study results and caveats: In a later analysis, common viral pathogens appeared linked to several of the most significant clusters.

Regarding donors, all were healthy bone marrow donors. As regards this clone: Its antigen is not known.

PCR primers comprised 60 Vbeta and 13 Jbeta primers. TCRdb's table, derived via immunoSEQ multiplex PCR, lists solely in-frame clones and lacks some. The record lists just under 65,000 clones, of which the ten most abundant hold 15% to 20%. The CDR3 consists of 13 residues. With 2 bases removed from V and 2 bases from J, the gap between germline ends came to 10 bases. Germline CDR1 and CDR2: GTSNPN and SVGIG (reference sequence). The sequenced sample consisted of PBMCs. The source is a boy aged 5-17 years in good health and CMV-seronegative. This sequence joins TRBV30 and TRBJ2-7; D call uncertain. CDR3 region: CAWSSQAAYEQYF. For the CDR3, the DNA is TGTGCCTGGAGTAGCCAGGCCGCCTACGAGCAGTACTTC.